This T cell receptor (beta chain) appears in the sequencing data of a study of blood T cell repertoires in COVID-19. Overall study: Acute-phase and convalescent COVID-19 samples originated in the United States, Italy and Spain. Nucleic acid was either cDNA or gDNA, and it came from T cells, B-cell-depleted T cells, or PBMCs.

The CDR3 extends over 15 amino acids. V lost 4 bases to trimming and J lost 3 bases; unmatched junction nucleotides: 9. Germline loops: CDR1 SGHTS, CDR2 YDEGEE. As originally analysed: Reference gene primer amplification gave estimated nucleated cell counts. The method was immunoSEQ multiplex PCR; TCRdb's version includes in-frame clones alone and lacks a portion of them. V and J calls and clone size come straight from that table; D and trimming were deduced from the DNA. The sample includes about 410,000 clones, roughly 88% of them seen just once. The chain couples TRBV5-8 to TRBJ1-1; 7 bases are shared with TRBD1. The sequence derives from a woman in her 30s with active or convalescent COVID-19. Material: peripheral blood. The CDR3 sequence: CASSPDRWEDTEAFF. CDR3 bases: TGTGCCAGCAGCCCGGACAGGTGGGAGGACACTGAAGCTTTCTTT.